The 8 T cell receptor beta chains below all came from one sample that was sequenced in a study of spatial heterogeneity in lung cancer (dated by TCRdb to the late 2010s). Preparation of the library involved 5' RACE. TCRdb records NextSeq 500 as the sequencer. The public reads were reanalyzed by TCRdb: fastp trimming at Q25, MiXCR alignment, in-frame beta chains only. Rows are unified per CDR3 protein, each entry keeping the most common DNA and genes. The sample table records about 43,000 distinct CDR3 sequences; roughly 20% of these occur just once. Clones ranked in the top ten supply less than 9.5% of the sample. In the paper's terms, the time point label means: blood at routine non-recurrence follow-up after resection. Sequencing was performed on PBMCs, taken at follow-up. These receptors came from a female donor with early-stage non-small cell lung cancer.

Ten or more counts support this clonotype. V usage is TRBV5-1 and J usage is TRBJ1-1, with 8 bases aligning to TRBD1. The CDR3 extends over 14 amino acids. Trimming cost V 1 base and J 7 bases; bases outside gene matches: 6. The V gene's germline CDR1 is SGHRS and CDR2 YFSETQ. The CDR3 DNA reads TGCGCCAGCAGCTTGCGTACAGGGGGGGATGAAGCTTTCTTT. Protein product: CASSLRTGGDEAFF.

The chain joins TRBV20-1 to TRBJ1-5; D unresolved. CDR1 DFQATT and CDR2 SNEGSKA come from the germline V gene (reference sequence). The CDR3 has 14 residues. V was pared by 6 bases and J by 0 bases, with 12 bases between. The CDR3 DNA is TGCAGTGCCCACCCCACGGATAGCAATCAGCCCCAGCATTTT. Translated, it gives CSAHPTDSNQPQHF.

This clonotype was seen more than once but under ten times. V is TRBV5-1 and J is TRBJ2-1; perhaps D is TRBD1 or TRBD2 (6 bases each). CDR1 is SGHRS and CDR2 is YFSETQ in the germline V gene. CDR3 length equals 16 residues. Trimming stripped 1 base from V and 0 bases from J, with 11 bases between. The CDR3 DNA reads TGCGCCAGCAGCTTGTTAGCGGACAGCTCCTACAATGAGCAGTTCTTC. As protein: CASSLLADSSYNEQFF.

This clonotype was found many times. This chain joins TRBV29-1 and TRBJ1-5; 9 bases are a match to TRBD1. The CDR3 is 13 amino acids. J gave up 4 bases and V 6 bases, and 4 bases lay outside the gene matches. Germline V gene data show CDR1 as SQVTM and CDR2 as ANQGSEA. The DNA of the CDR3 is TGCAGCGTGCAGACAGGGGGGAATCAGCCCCAGCATTTT. Translation: CSVQTGGNQPQHF.

V usage is TRBV3-1 and J usage is TRBJ2-5; D may be TRBD2 (7 bases). The CDR3 is 14 amino acids. Trimming stripped 1 base from V and 5 bases from J, with 11 bases between. The V gene's germline CDR1 is LGHDT and CDR2 YNNKEL (reference sequence). As DNA, the CDR3 is TGTGCCAGCAGCCAAGTGGGGGGGCAGGAGACCCAGTACTTC. Residues: CASSQVGGQETQYF.

The rearrangement uses TRBV10-1 and TRBJ2-2; D is uncertain. Trimming removed 3 bases at V and 3 bases at J, with 8 bases between. The CDR3 totals 14 residues. CDR1 is WNHNN, CDR2 SYGVQD, per germline (reference sequence). In DNA, the CDR3 is TGCGCCAGCAGTGACCGACCTTACACCGGGGAGCTGTTTTTT. It codes for CASSDRPYTGELFF.

In its sample, this clonotype was seen a few times. This chain joins TRBV10-3 and TRBJ1-4; no reliable D call. With 0 bases removed from V and 8 bases from J, the gap between germline ends came to 7 bases. The length of the CDR3 is 13 residues. CDR1 ENHRY and CDR2 SYGVKD come from the germline V gene. The CDR3 DNA follows: TGTGCCATCAGTGAGTCGGGCGAGGAAAAACTGTTTTTT. It encodes CAISESGEEKLFF.

The chain links TRBV19 to TRBJ1-5, with TRBD1 matching 7 bases. After removal of 6 bases from V and 8 bases from J, the junction contained 13 bases not matched to a gene. CDR1 is LNHDA, CDR2 SQIVND, per germline (reference sequence). The CDR3 consists of 15 residues. CDR3 sequence reads: CASRPPGTVPEPQHF. DNA of the CDR3: TGTGCCAGTAGACCCCCCGGGACAGTGCCTGAGCCCCAGCATTTT.